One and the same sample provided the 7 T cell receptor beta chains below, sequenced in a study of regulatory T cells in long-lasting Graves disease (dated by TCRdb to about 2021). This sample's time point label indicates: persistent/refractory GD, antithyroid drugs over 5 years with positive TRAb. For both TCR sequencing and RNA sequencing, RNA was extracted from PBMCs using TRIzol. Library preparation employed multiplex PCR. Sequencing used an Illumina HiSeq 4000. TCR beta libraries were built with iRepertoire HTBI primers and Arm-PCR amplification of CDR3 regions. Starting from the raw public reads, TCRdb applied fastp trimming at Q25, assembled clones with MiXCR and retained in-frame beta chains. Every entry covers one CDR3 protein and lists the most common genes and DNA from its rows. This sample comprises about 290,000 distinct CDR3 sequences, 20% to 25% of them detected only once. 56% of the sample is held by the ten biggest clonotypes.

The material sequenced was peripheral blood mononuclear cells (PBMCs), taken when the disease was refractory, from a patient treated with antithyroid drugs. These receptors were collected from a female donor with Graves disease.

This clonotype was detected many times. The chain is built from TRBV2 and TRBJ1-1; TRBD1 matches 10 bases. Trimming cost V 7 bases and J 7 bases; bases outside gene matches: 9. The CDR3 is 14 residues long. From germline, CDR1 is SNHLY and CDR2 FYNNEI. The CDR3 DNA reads TGTGCCAGCATCATGGGACAGGGGTTCGGTGAAGCTTTCTTT. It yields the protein CASIMGQGFGEAFF.

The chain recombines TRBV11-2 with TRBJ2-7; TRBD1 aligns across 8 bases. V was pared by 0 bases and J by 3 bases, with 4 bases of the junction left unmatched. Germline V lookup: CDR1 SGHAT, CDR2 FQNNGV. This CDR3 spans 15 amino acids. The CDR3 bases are TGTGCCAGCAGCTTAGAGACAGGGGCGAGCTACGAGCAGTACTTC. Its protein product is CASSLETGASYEQYF. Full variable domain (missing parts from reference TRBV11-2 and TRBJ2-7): EAGVAQSPRYKIIEKRQSVAFWCNPISGHATLYWYQQILGQGPKLLIQFQNNGVVDDSQLPKDRFSAERLKGVDSTLKIQPAKLEDSAVYLCASSLETGASYEQYFGPGTRLTVT.

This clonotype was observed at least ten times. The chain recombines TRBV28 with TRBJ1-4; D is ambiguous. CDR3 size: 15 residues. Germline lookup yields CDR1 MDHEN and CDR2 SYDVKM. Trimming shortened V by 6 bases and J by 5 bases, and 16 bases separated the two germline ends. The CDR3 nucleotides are TGTGCCAGCAGCACCATAGGCCGAAGGAATGAAAAACTGTTTTTT. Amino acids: CASSTIGRRNEKLFF.

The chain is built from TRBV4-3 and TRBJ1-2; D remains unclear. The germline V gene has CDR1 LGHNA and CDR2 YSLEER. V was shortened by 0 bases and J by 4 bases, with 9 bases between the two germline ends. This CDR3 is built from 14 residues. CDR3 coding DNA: TGCGCCAGCAGCCAAGAGGGAGTGGGCTATGGCTACACCTTC. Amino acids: CASSQEGVGYGYTF.

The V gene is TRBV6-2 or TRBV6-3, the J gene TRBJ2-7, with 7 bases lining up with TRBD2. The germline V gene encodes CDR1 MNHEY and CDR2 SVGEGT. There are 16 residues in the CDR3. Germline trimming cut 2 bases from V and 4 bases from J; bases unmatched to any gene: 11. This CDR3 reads CASSYGGGSKGYEQYF. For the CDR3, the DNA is TGTGCCAGCAGTTACGGGGGGGGGAGTAAGGGTTACGAGCAGTACTTC.

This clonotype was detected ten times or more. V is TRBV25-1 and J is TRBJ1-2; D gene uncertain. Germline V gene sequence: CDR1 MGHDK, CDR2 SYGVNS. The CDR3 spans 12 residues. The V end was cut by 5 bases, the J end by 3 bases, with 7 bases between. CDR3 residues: CASSQTDYGYTF. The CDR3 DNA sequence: TGTGCCAGCAGTCAGACGGACTATGGCTACACCTTC.

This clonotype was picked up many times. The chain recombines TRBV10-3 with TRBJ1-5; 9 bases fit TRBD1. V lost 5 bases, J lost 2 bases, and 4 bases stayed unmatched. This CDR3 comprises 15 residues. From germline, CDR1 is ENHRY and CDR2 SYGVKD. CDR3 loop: CAISTGQGGNQPQHF. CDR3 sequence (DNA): TGTGCCATCAGTACGGGACAGGGAGGCAATCAGCCCCAGCATTTT.